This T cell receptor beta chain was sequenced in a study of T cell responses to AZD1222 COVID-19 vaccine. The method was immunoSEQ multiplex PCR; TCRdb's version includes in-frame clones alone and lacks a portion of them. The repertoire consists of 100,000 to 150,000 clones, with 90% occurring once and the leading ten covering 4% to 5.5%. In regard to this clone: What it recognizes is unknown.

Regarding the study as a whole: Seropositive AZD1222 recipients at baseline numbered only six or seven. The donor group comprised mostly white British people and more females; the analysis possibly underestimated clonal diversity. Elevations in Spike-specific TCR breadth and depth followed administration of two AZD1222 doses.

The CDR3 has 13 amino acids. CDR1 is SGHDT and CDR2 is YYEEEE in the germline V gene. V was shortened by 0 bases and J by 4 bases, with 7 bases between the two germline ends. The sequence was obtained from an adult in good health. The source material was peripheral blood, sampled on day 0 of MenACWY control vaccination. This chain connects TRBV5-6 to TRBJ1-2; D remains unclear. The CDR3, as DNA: TGTGCCAGCAGCTTGGGTAGCTCCTATGGCTACACCTTC. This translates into CASSLGSSYGYTF.